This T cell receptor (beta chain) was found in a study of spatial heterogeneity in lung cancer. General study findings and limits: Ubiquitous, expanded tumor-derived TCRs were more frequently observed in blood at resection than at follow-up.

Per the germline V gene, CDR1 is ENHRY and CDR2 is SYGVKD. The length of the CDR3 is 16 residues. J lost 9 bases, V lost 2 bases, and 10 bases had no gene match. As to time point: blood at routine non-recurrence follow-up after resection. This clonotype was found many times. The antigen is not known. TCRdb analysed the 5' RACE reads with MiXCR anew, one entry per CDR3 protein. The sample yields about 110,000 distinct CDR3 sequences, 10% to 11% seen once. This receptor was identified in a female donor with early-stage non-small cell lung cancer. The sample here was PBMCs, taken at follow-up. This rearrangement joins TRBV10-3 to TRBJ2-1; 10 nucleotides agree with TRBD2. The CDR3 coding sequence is TGTGCCATCAGTGAGGCGAGCGGGAGGGCCGCGGTTGAGCAGTTCTTC. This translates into CAISEASGRAAVEQFF.